This is a list of T cell receptor beta chains from one sample in a study of shared clonotypes between healthy human individuals. This table comes from immunoSEQ multiplex PCR, and its TCRdb copy is limited to in-frame clones, with some not included. The data hold 2,100,000 or so clones, with around 95% observed a single time. The sample comprised naive CD4+ T cells sorted from blood. These receptors originate from a man aged 18 to 30 in good health. Both conserved end residues are part of each CDR3. The D gene is left open where the match is weak. Size is stated for part of the rows, as once, few or many counts, or as a class when the clone is expanded.

d_gene,abundance,j_gene,v_gene,CDR3aa,CDR3nt
NA,NA,TRBJ2-6,TRBV4-2,CASSPDRGANVLTF,TGTGCCAGCAGCCCAGATCGTGGGGCCAACGTCCTGACTTTC
NA,NA,TRBJ1-4,TRBV5-1,CASAAGANEKLFF,TGCGCCAGCGCGGCAGGTGCTAATGAAAAACTGTTTTTT
TRBD2,NA,TRBJ2-5,TRBV5-1,CASSVTSGREAAQYF,TGCGCCAGCAGCGTGACTAGCGGGAGGGAGGCGGCCCAGTACTTC
NA,once,TRBJ2-3,TRBV5-1,CASSPESSSSTDTQYF,TGCGCCAGCAGCCCCGAAAGTTCCTCTAGCACAGATACGCAGTATTTT
NA,NA,TRBJ1-3,TRBV19,CASHPLDRRTGNTIYF,TGTGCCAGTCACCCCCTCGACAGGAGGACTGGAAACACCATATATTTT
NA,NA,TRBJ1-3,TRBV2,CASSEAQTGSGNTIYF,TGTGCCAGCAGTGAAGCCCAGACAGGCTCTGGAAACACCATATATTTT
TRBD2,NA,TRBJ2-7,TRBV4-3,CASSQEVGSGIYEQYF,TGCGCCAGCAGCCAAGAAGTGGGTAGCGGGATTTACGAGCAGTACTTC
NA,once,TRBJ1-2,TRBV7-2,CASITPSVDYGYTF,TGTGCCAGCATTACACCTAGCGTCGACTATGGCTACACCTTC
NA,NA,TRBJ1-3,TRBV6-5,CASSYRGVTGGNTIYF,TGTGCCAGCAGTTACAGGGGGGTTACAGGGGGAAACACCATATATTTT
NA,NA,TRBJ2-1,TRBV19,CASSPRGSGAARDNEQFF,TGTGCCAGTAGTCCAAGGGGGTCCGGAGCAGCAAGAGACAATGAGCAGTTCTTC
NA,NA,TRBJ1-6,TRBV19,CASSPQGTLNSPLHF,TGTGCCAGTAGCCCGCAAGGGACCTTGAATTCACCCCTCCACTTT
NA,NA,TRBJ2-7,TRBV10-3,CAISDSPTRVEQYF,TGTGCCATCAGTGACTCCCCGACAAGGGTCGAGCAGTACTTC
NA,NA,TRBJ1-6,TRBV5-5,CASSSNTGPNSPLHF,TGTGCCAGCAGCTCCAACACGGGGCCCAATTCACCCCTCCACTTT
NA,NA,TRBJ2-3,TRBV11-2,CASSLGSKGAVDTQYF,TGTGCCAGCAGCTTAGGGTCGAAGGGAGCCGTAGATACGCAGTATTTT
NA,NA,TRBJ2-3,TRBV28,CAYTDSQSTDTQYF,TGTGCTTATACGGACAGTCAAAGCACAGATACGCAGTATTTT
TRBD1,NA,TRBJ2-3,TRBV6-5,CASSFGTGGSNTQYF,TGTGCCAGCAGTTTCGGGACAGGGGGCTCGAATACGCAGTATTTT
TRBD2,NA,TRBJ2-7,TRBV19,CASSSLGLADYEQYF,TGTGCCAGTAGCAGCCTGGGACTAGCGGACTACGAGCAGTACTTC
NA,once,TRBJ2-7,TRBV5-1,CASSSQGLTYEQYF,TGCGCCAGCAGCTCTCAGGGCCTAACCTACGAGCAGTACTTC
NA,NA,TRBJ1-1,TRBV30,CAWKNRVSNTEAFF,TGTGCCTGGAAGAACAGAGTCTCGAACACTGAAGCTTTCTTT
NA,NA,TRBJ1-2,TRBV5-1,CASSLDWGGGYTF,TGCGCCAGCAGCTTGGATTGGGGCGGTGGCTACACCTTC
TRBD2,NA,TRBJ2-7,TRBV11-2,CASSFALAGKGEQYF,TGTGCCAGCAGCTTTGCACTAGCGGGAAAAGGCGAGCAGTACTTC
NA,once,TRBJ2-7,TRBV6-6,CASSYSVSSYEQYF,TGTGCCAGCAGTTACTCGGTTAGTTCCTACGAGCAGTACTTC
NA,NA,TRBJ2-7,TRBV7-9,CASSRGNVAGFEQYF,TGTGCCAGCAGCCGCGGCAACGTGGCGGGGTTCGAGCAGTACTTC